The source of this T cell receptor beta chain is a study of T cells in localized non-small cell lung cancer. Study results and limitations: The highest T cell clonality was in uninvolved adjacent lung, above tumor. A median of approximately 50 clones ranked among the top 100 in tumor appeared in adjacent lung. Higher T cell density in the blood was associated with longer overall survival, whereas higher adjacent-lung clonality associated with shorter survival.

Comment on this clone: The antigen is unknown.

TCRdb's table, derived via immunoSEQ multiplex PCR, lists solely in-frame clones and lacks some. The data show about 300 clones, 35% seen once. The CDR3 length is 12 residues. CDR1 SGDLS and CDR2 YYNGEE come from the germline V gene. Trimming pared 4 bases from V and 3 bases from J, leaving 6 bases between. The chain recombines TRBV9 with TRBJ2-3; no clear D. The sample was normal lung tissue next to the tumor, taken before any cancer treatment. The receptor was derived from a male donor at least 60 years old with stage III lung adenocarcinoma. CDR3 sequence: CASSRATDTQYF. CDR3 bases: TGTGCCAGCAGCCGCGCGACAGATACGCAGTATTTT.